A single sample is the source of the 18 T cell receptor beta chains below, sequenced in a study of PD-1 blockade in classical Hodgkin lymphoma. Time point here: newly diagnosed, previously untreated cHL patient sample. Repertoires were generated with immunoSEQ multiplex PCR, while TCRdb's copy carries only in-frame clones and drops some. Of under 80,000 clones in the sample, about 93% are singletons; the top ten hold about 2.6%. Material: peripheral blood mononuclear cells (PBMCs). All receptors come from a human donor with classical Hodgkin lymphoma.

The V gene is TRBV19, the J gene TRBJ2-5; D tentatively fits TRBD1 or TRBD2 (5 bases each). Germline CDR1 is LNHDA and CDR2 is SQIVND (reference sequence). The CDR3 runs 11 residues. The V and J ends lost 6 bases and 10 bases respectively, with 12 bases between them. The CDR3 DNA reads TGTGCCAGTAGCTATGGGACCTACCAGTACTTC. It encodes CASSYGTYQYF.

The V gene is TRBV15, the J gene TRBJ2-1; 7 bases agree with TRBD2. V lost 5 bases, J lost 3 bases, and 7 bases stayed unmatched. There are 15 residues in the CDR3. Germline V gene sequence: CDR1 LNHNV, CDR2 YYDKDF (reference sequence). CDR3 residues: CATSPRDYVYNEQFF. The CDR3 DNA follows: TGTGCCACCAGCCCCCGGGACTACGTCTACAATGAGCAGTTCTTC.

This chain uses TRBV28 with TRBJ2-5; 9 bases are a match to TRBD1. The V and J ends lost 6 bases and 3 bases, in that order; junction bases with no gene match: 11. CDR1 MDHEN and CDR2 SYDVKM come from the germline V gene. The CDR3 spans 16 residues. The DNA for the CDR3 is TGTGCCAGCAGACCCGGGACAGGGCGAGGAGAAGAGACCCAGTACTTC. Its protein product is CASRPGTGRGEETQYF.

This clone was seen a single time. The chain links TRBV4-3 to TRBJ2-3; TRBD2 matches 9 bases. Unmatched junction bases numbered 14, after V lost 0 bases and J lost 1 base. The germline V gene encodes CDR1 LGHNA and CDR2 YSLEER. The CDR3 contains 20 residues. CDR3 in amino acids: CASSQDRLAGSPGGTDTQYF. As DNA, the CDR3 is TGCGCCAGCAGCCAAGATAGGCTAGCGGGAAGTCCGGGGGGCACAGATACGCAGTATTTT.

The chain's CDR3 is CASSSWDRGAKNIQYF. The CDR3 nucleotides read TGTGCCAGCAGCTCGTGGGACAGGGGTGCCAAAAACATTCAGTACTTC. This chain links TRBV11-2 with TRBJ2-4; 10 positions match TRBD1. This CDR3 contains 16 residues. Germline V CDR1 and CDR2: SGHAT, FQNNGV. Unmatched junction bases numbered 4, after V lost 4 bases and J lost 1 base.

The V gene is TRBV27, the J gene TRBJ2-7; tentatively, D is TRBD1 or TRBD2 (6 bases each). The CDR3 is made up of 17 amino acids. V was shortened by 4 bases and J by 2 bases, with 21 bases between the two germline ends. Germline V gene lookup returns CDR1 MNHEY and CDR2 SMNVEV (reference sequence). The CDR3 DNA follows: TGTGCCAGCAGTTCCCAACGGGGGCAGGTTGGGACCTACGAGCAGTACTTC. This translates into CASSSQRGQVGTYEQYF.

The chain has TRBV5-1 and TRBJ1-1; perhaps TRBD1 as D (6 bases). V was trimmed by 4 bases and J by 2 bases, leaving 15 bases between them. Germline lookup yields CDR1 SGHRS and CDR2 YFSETQ. The CDR3 consists of 15 residues. CDR3 DNA sequence: TGCGCCAGCAGCCCCAACTGGGGGGCTAACACTGAAGCTTTCTTT. Protein product: CASSPNWGANTEAFF. Combining the CDR3 with reference TRBV5-1 and TRBJ1-1 gives the whole variable domain KAGVTQTPRYLIKTRGQQVTLSCSPISGHRSVSWYQQTPGQGLQFLFEYFSETQRNKGNFPGRFSGRQFSNSRSEMNVSTLELGDSALYLCASSPNWGANTEAFFGQGTRLTVV.

The CDR3 region is CATSRLQRLISGANVLTF. The CDR3 bases are TGTGCCACCAGCAGGTTACAGAGATTGATCTCTGGGGCCAACGTCCTGACTTTC. This chain uses TRBV15 with TRBJ2-6; D gene unclear. V lost 3 bases and J lost 0, with 15 bases in between. The length of the CDR3 is 18 residues. From germline, CDR1 is LNHNV and CDR2 YYDKDF (reference sequence).

The sample holds one count of this clone. The chain couples TRBV29-1 to TRBJ2-7; D unclear. Trimming pared 3 bases from V and 7 bases from J, leaving 16 bases between. This CDR3 spans 13 amino acids. Germline assignment: CDR1 SQVTM and CDR2 ANQGSEA. The CDR3 reads CSVETVRSFEQYF. The CDR3 coding sequence is TGCAGCGTTGAGACGGTCCGTTCCTTTGAGCAGTACTTC.

V gene TRBV21-1 combines with J gene TRBJ1-5; the table's D call, TRBD1, has no DNA check behind it. TRBV21-1 is recorded as a pseudogene. The CDR3 consists of 14 residues. CDR3 region: CASSSPQGHQPQHF. Here the CDR3 DNA reads TGTGCCAGCAGTTCTCCTCAGGGGCATCAGCCCCAGCATTTT.

This chain uses TRBV2 with TRBJ2-3; a possible D gene is TRBD1 (6 bases). There are 13 residues in the CDR3. In germline, CDR1 is SNHLY, CDR2 FYNNEI. V was cut by 7 bases and J by 4 bases, with 12 bases left in between. This CDR3 reads CASNGRQADTQYF. CDR3 coding DNA: TGTGCCAGCAATGGGAGACAGGCAGATACGCAGTATTTT.

CDR3 sequence reads: CASSVSSTDTQYF. The CDR3 nucleotides are TGTGCCAGCAGCGTCAGTAGCACAGATACGCAGTATTTT. This chain connects TRBV9 to TRBJ2-3; D gene unclear. CDR1 SGDLS and CDR2 YYNGEE come from the germline V gene. CDR3 length: 13 amino acids. V shed 2 bases and J shed 0 bases, with 4 bases lying between them. The whole variable domain, filled in from reference TRBV9 and TRBJ2-3, reads DSGVTQTPKHLITATGQRVTLRCSPRSGDLSVYWYQQSLDQGLQFLIQYYNGEERAKGNILERFSAQQFPDLHSELNLSSLELGDSALYFCASSVSSTDTQYFGPGTRLTVL.

The V and J genes are TRBV2 and TRBJ1-1; tentatively, D is TRBD1 (5 bases). The germline V gene encodes CDR1 SNHLY and CDR2 FYNNEI. The V gene lost 3 bases and the J gene lost 3 bases, with 14 bases spanning the gap. The CDR3 is 15 amino acids. CDR3 sequence: CASSDIPGSDTEAFF. The CDR3 bases are TGTGCCAGCAGTGATATTCCAGGGTCGGACACTGAAGCTTTCTTT.

V and J are TRBV11-1 and TRBJ2-3, with a tentative D call TRBD1 (5 bases). This CDR3 contains 14 residues. CDR1 SGHAT and CDR2 FQDESV come from the germline V gene (reference sequence). Trimming removed 2 bases at V and 4 bases at J, with 10 bases between. CDR3 region: CASSLNIGADTQYF. CDR3 bases: TGTGCCAGCAGCTTAAATATAGGGGCAGATACGCAGTATTTT.

The chain uses TRBV7-2 and TRBJ2-6; the D gene is possibly TRBD2 (5 bases). The CDR3 consists of 15 residues. CDR1 is SGHTA and CDR2 is FQGNSA in the germline V gene. Trimming removed 5 bases from V and 3 bases from J, with 11 bases in between. CDR3 sequence reads: CASSLGVGGANVLTF. The CDR3 coding sequence is TGTGCCAGCAGCCTCGGGGTCGGTGGGGCCAACGTCCTGACTTTC. The variable domain in full, with the rest retrieved from reference TRBV7-2 and TRBJ2-6, is GAGVSQSPSNKVTEKGKDVELRCDPISGHTALYWYRQSLGQGLEFLIYFQGNSAPDKSGLPSDRFSAERTGGSVSTLTIQRTQQEDSAVYLCASSLGVGGANVLTFGAGSRLTVL.

Notes on this clone: One end of the junction does not line up with germline, which may come from a read error. The chain carries TRBV10-3 and TRBJ2-7; 8 nucleotides align to TRBD1. Germline V gene data show CDR1 as ENHRY and CDR2 as SYGVKD. The CDR3 consists of 12 residues. The CDR3 bases are TGTGCCATCAGGGAGACAGGGGCGACCTTGGACTTC. Its protein is CAIRETGATLDF.

This clone was seen more than once but under ten times. The rearrangement joins TRBV5-1 to TRBJ2-5; weak D call: TRBD2 (7 bases). The CDR3 runs 16 residues. Per germline, CDR1 SGHRS and CDR2 YFSETQ. The V end lost 2 bases, the J end lost 5 bases, and 19 bases lay between the germline ends. The CDR3 region is CASSLRGADLGETQYF. CDR3 in DNA: TGCGCCAGCAGCTTACGGGGGGCCGACTTGGGGGAGACCCAGTACTTC. The full variable domain, with the rest looked up from reference TRBV5-1 and TRBJ2-5, is KAGVTQTPRYLIKTRGQQVTLSCSPISGHRSVSWYQQTPGQGLQFLFEYFSETQRNKGNFPGRFSGRQFSNSRSEMNVSTLELGDSALYLCASSLRGADLGETQYFGPGTRLLVL.

CDR3: CASSQEREGDNEQFF. The CDR3 coding sequence is TGCGCCAGCAGCCAAGAGCGCGAAGGGGACAATGAGCAGTTCTTC. The chain carries TRBV4-1 and TRBJ2-1; tentative D call: TRBD1 (5 bases). The CDR3 extends over 15 amino acids. The germline gives CDR1 MGHRA, CDR2 YSYEKL. Trimming took 0 bases from V and 5 from J, leaving 11 bases between them.